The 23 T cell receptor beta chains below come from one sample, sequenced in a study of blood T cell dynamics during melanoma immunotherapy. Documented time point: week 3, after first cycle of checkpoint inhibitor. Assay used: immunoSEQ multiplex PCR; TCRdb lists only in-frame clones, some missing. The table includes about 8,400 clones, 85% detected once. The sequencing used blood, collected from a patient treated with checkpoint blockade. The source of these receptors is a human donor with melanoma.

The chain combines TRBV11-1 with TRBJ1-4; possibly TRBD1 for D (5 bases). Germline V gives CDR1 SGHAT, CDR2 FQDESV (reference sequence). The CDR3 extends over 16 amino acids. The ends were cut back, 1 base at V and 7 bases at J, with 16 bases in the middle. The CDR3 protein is CASSLGDFARGEKLFF. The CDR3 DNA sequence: TGTGCCAGCAGCTTAGGGGACTTCGCGAGGGGTGAAAAACTGTTTTTT.

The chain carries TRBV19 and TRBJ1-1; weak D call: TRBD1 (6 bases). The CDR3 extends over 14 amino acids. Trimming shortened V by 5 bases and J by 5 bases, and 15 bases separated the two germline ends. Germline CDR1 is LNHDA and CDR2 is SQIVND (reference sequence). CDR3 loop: CASSGVQGRTEAFF. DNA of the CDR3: TGTGCCAGTAGTGGGGTACAGGGTCGAACTGAAGCTTTCTTT.

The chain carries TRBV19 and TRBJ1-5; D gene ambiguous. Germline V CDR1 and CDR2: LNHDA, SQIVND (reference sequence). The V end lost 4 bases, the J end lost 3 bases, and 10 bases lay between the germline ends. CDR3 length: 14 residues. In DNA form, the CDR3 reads TGTGCCAGTAGTAGGTTGACACTCAATCAGCCCCAGCATTTT. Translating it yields CASSRLTLNQPQHF.

The CDR3 DNA sequence: TGTGCCAGCATCTCCGGGGGGGGGAGTGGCAACGAGCAGTACTTC. Its protein is CASISGGGSGNEQYF. The rearrangement links TRBV28 to TRBJ2-7; 8 nucleotides agree with TRBD2. V shed 7 bases and J 5 bases; nucleotides not matched to a gene: 13. The CDR3 has 15 amino acids. Germline CDR1 reads MDHEN; CDR2 reads SYDVKM.

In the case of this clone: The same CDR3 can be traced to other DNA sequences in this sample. Written as DNA, the CDR3 is TGTGCCAGTTCTTCGAACACTGAAGCTTTCTTT. Protein sequence: CASSSNTEAFF. V gene TRBV28 combines with J gene TRBJ1-1; the D is unclear. From germline, CDR1 is MDHEN and CDR2 SYDVKM. V lost 9 bases to trimming and J lost 1 base, with 6 bases between them. This CDR3 is built from 11 residues.

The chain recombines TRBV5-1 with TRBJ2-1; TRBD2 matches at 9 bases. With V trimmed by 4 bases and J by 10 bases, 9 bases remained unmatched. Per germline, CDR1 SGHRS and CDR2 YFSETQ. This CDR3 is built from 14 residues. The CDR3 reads CASSPVAGAREQFF. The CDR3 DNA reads TGCGCCAGCAGCCCCGTAGCGGGAGCGAGGGAGCAGTTCTTC.

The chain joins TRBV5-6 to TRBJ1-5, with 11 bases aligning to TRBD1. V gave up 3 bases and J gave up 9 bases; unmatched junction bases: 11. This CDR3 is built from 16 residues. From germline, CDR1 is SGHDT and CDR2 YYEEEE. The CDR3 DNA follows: TGTGCCAGCAGCTCTTGGACAGGGGGCGGAAGCGGGCCCCAGCATTTT. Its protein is CASSSWTGGGSGPQHF.

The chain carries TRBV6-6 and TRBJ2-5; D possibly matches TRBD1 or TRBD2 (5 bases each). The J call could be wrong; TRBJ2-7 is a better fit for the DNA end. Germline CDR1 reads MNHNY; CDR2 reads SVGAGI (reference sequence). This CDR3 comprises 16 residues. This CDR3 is CASSYRERDGVYEQYF. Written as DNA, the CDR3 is TGTGCCAGCAGTTACCGCGAGAGGGACGGGGTCTACGAGCAGTACTTC.

The CDR3 loop reads CASSLTYQGEQYF. The CDR3 region has the DNA TGTGCCAGCAGCTTAACCTATCAGGGAGAGCAGTACTTC. This chain links TRBV7-3 with TRBJ2-7, with TRBD1 as a possible D gene (5 bases). Deletions cut 0 bases from V and 7 bases from J, with 10 bases between. CDR3 length: 13 residues. In germline, CDR1 is SGHTA, CDR2 FQGTGA.

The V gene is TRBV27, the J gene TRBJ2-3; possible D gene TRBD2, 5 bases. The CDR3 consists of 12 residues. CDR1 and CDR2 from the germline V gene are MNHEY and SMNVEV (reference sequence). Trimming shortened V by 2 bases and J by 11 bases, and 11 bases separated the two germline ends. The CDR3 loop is CASSLVEGQQYF. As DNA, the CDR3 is TGTGCCAGCAGTTTAGTTGAGGGCCAGCAGTATTTT.

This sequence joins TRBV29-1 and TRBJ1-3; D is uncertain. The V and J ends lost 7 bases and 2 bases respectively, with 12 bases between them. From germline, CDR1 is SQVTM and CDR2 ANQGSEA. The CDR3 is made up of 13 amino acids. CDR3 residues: CSASIGPGNTIYF. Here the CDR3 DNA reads TGCAGCGCCTCGATAGGGCCTGGAAACACCATATATTTT.

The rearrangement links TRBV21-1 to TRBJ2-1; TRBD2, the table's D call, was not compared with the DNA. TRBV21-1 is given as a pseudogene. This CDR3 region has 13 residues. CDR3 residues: CASSKEVRSGRFF. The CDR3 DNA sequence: TGTGCCAGCAGCAAAGAGGTAAGGAGCGGGCGGTTCTTC.

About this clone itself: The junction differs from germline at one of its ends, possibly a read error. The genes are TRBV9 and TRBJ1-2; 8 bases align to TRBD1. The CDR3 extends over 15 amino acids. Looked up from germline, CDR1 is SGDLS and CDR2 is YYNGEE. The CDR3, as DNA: TGTGCCAGCAGCGTTAGCCAGGGGGCGCCGGTAAGGGCCCACTTC. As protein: CASSVSQGAPVRAHF.

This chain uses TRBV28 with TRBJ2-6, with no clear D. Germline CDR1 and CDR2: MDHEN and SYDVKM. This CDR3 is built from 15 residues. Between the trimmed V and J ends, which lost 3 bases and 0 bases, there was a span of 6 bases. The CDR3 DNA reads TGTGCCAGCAGTTTCGGCAGCTCTGGGGCCAACGTCCTGACTTTC. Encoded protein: CASSFGSSGANVLTF.

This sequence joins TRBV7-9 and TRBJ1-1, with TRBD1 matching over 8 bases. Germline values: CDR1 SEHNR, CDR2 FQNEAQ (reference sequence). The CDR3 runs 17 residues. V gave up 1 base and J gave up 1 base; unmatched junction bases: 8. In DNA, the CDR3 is TGTGCCAGCAGCTTAGATGCAGGGGGCTATTCGAACACTGAAGCTTTCTTT. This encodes CASSLDAGGYSNTEAFF.

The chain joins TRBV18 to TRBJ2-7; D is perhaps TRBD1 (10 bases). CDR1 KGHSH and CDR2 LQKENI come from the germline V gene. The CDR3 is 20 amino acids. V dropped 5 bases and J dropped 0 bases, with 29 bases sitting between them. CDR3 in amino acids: CASSSGQGGVAGVTSYEQYF. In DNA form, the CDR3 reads TGTGCCAGCTCAAGTGGACAGGGGGGAGTAGCGGGAGTTACCTCCTACGAGCAGTACTTC.

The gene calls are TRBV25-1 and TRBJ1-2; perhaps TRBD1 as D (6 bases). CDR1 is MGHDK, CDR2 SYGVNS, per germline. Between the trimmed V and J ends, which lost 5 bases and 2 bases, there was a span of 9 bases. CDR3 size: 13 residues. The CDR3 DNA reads TGTGCCAGCAGTTTGACAGGCAACTATGGCTACACCTTC. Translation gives CASSLTGNYGYTF.

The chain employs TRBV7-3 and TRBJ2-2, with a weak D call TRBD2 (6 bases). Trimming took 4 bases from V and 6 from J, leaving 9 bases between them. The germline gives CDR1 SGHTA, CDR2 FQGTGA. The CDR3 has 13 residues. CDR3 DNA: TGTGCCAGCAGCTGGAGGGTGGCCGGGGAGCTGTTTTTT. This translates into CASSWRVAGELFF. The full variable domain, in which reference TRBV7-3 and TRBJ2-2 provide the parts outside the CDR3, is GAGVSQTPSNKVTEKGKYVELRCDPISGHTALYWYRQSLGQGPEFLIYFQGTGAADDSGLPNDRFFAVRPEGSVSTLKIQRTERGDSAVYLCASSWRVAGELFFGEGSRLTVL.

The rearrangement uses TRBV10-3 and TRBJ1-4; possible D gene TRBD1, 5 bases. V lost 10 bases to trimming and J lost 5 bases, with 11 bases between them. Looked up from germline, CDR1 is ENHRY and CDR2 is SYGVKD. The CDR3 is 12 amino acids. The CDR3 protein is CATRGPNEKLFF. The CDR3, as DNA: TGTGCCACGAGGGGACCAAATGAAAAACTGTTTTTT.

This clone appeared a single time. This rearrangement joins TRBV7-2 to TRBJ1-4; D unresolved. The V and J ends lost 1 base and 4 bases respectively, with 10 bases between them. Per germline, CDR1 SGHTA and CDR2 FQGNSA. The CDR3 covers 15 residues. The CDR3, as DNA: TGTGCCAGCAGCTTAGTCGTCAGAAATAATGAAAAACTGTTTTTT. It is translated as CASSLVVRNNEKLFF.

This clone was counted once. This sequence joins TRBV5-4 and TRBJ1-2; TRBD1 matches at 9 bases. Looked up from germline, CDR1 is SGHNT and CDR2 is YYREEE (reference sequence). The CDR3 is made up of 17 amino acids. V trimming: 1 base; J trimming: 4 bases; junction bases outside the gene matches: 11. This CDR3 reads CASSLIRDRAKSYGYTF. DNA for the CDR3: TGTGCCAGCAGCTTGATACGGGACAGGGCGAAAAGCTATGGCTACACCTTC.

The CDR3 region is CSVQEGPNEQYF. The DNA for the CDR3 is TGCAGCGTTCAGGAGGGTCCCAACGAGCAGTACTTC. J is TRBJ2-7 and V is TRBV29-1; perhaps TRBD2 as D (6 bases). The CDR3 is 12 amino acids. With 5 bases removed from V and 5 bases from J, the gap between germline ends came to 13 bases. The germline V gene has CDR1 SQVTM and CDR2 ANQGSEA.

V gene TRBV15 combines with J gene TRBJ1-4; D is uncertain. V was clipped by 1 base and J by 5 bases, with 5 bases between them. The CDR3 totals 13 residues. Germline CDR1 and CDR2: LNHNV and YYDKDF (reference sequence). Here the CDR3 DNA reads TGTGCCACCAGCAGAGCCCCGAATGAAAAACTGTTTTTT. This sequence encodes CATSRAPNEKLFF.